A single T cell receptor (beta chain) is shown here with its context. Method: immunoSEQ multiplex PCR; TCRdb's copy keeps in-frame clones and lacks some. Among approximately 250,000 clones listed, 85% to 95% were seen once. This entry belongs to a study of blood T cell repertoires in COVID-19. Across the whole study: Sites across the United States, Italy and Spain contributed samples from acute and convalescent COVID-19. PBMCs, B-cell-depleted T cells, or T cells provided the cDNA or gDNA that made up the material.

CDR1 is PRHDT and CDR2 is FYEKMQ in the germline V gene (reference sequence). V lost 5 bases, J lost 7 bases, and 0 bases stayed unmatched. This CDR3 has 12 amino acids. The receptor's source is a man in his thirties or forties with COVID-19, enrolled during active disease. Specimen: peripheral blood. V gene TRBV13 combines with J gene TRBJ1-3; 9 positions match TRBD1. The CDR3 DNA reads as TGTGCCAGCAGCGGGACAGGGAACACCATATATTTT. Residues: CASSGTGNTIYF.